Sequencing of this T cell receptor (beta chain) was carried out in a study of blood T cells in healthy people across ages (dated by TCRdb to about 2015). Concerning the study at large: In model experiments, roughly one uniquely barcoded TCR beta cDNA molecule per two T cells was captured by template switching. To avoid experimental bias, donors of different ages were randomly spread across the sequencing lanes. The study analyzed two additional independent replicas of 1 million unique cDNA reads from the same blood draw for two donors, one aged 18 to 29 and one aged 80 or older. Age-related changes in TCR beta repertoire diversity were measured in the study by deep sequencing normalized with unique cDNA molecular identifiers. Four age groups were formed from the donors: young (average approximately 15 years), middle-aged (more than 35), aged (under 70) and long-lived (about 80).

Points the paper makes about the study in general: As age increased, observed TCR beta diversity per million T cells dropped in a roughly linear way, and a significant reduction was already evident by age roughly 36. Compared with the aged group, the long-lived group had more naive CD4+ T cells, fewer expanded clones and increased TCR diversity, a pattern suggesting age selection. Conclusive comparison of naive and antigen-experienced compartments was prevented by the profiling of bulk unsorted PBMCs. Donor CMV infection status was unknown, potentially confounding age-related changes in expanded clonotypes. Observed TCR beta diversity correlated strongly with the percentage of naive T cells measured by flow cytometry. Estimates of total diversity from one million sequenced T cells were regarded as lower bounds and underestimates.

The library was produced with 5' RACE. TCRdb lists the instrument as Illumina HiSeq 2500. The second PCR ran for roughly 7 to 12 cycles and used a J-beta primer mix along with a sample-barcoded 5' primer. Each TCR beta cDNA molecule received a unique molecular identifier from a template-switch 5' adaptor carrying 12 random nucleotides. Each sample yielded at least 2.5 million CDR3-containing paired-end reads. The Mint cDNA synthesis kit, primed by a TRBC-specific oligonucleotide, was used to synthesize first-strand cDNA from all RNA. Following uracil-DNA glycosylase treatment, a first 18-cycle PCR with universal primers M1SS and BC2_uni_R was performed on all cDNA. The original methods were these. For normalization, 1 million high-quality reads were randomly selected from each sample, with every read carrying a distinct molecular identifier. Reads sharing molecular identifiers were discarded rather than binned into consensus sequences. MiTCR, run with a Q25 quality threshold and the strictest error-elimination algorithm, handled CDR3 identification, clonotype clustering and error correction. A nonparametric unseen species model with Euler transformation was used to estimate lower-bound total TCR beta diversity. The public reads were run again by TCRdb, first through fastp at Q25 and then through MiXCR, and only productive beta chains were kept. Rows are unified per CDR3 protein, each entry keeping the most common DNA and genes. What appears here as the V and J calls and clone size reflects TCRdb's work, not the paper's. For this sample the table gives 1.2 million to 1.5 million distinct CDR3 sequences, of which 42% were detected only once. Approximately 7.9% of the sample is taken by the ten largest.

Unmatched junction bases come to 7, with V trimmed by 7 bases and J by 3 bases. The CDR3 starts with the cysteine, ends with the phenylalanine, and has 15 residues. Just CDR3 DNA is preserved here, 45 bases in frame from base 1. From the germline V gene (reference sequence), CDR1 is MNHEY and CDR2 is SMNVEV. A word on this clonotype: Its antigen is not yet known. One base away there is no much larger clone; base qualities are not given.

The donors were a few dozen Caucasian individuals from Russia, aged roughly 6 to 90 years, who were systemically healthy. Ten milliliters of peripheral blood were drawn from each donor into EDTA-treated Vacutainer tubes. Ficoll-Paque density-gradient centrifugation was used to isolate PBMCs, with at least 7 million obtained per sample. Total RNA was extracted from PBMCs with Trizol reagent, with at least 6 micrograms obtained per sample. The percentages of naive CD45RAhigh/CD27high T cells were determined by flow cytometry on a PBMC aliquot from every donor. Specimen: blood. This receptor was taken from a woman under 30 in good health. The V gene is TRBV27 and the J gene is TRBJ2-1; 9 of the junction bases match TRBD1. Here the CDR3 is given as CASTPGQGHYNEQFF. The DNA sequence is TGTGCCAGCACCCCAGGACAGGGGCACTACAATGAGCAGTTCTTC.